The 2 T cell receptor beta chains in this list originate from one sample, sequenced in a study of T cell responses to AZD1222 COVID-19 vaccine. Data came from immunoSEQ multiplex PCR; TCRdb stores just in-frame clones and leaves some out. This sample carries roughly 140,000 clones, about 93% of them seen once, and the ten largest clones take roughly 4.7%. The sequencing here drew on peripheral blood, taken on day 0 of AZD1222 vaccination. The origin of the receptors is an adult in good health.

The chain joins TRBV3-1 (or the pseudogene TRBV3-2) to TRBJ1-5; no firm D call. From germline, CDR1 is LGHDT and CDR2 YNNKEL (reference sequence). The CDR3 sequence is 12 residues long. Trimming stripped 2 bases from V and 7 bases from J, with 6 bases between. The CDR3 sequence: CASSQKGQPQHF. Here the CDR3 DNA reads TGTGCCAGCAGCCAAAAGGGACAGCCCCAGCATTTT.

In DNA form, the CDR3 reads TGTGCCAGCAGTTACTCTGGCAGGGAAGGAAACACCATATATTTT. Protein: CASSYSGREGNTIYF. The chain combines TRBV6-5 with TRBJ1-3; a weak D match, TRBD1 (5 bases). This CDR3 has 15 amino acids. The germline V gene has CDR1 MNHEY and CDR2 SVGAGI. V lost 0 bases to trimming and J lost 4 bases, with 10 bases between them.